The sequence of this TCR beta chain was determined in a study of T cell repertoires in cytomegalovirus infection. Study-wide context: The study used recently identified HLA-C-restricted and well-studied HLA-B-restricted CMV epitopes. Study-level findings and limits: HLA-C-restricted CMV-specific TCR beta clonotypes were dominant in the ex vivo response. Cumulative public TCR beta family frequency identified carriers of CMV plus the relevant HLA.

This clonotype has more than one count but fewer than ten. Its antigen remains unknown. TCRdb re-derived calls from the reads in MiXCR, one entry per CDR3 protein. The sample lists 650,000 to 900,000 distinct CDR3 sequences; about 31% were seen once. Specimen: cultured CD8+ T cells from PBMCs, collected from culture after CMV antigen stimulation. This clonotype was obtained from a human donor in good health (CMV status not recorded). Some clones in this sample may be carry-over from other donors' samples.

The CDR3 region is CASSLITAPLRYTF. The CDR3 DNA reads TGTGCCAGCAGCTTAATCACAGCCCCATTGCGCTACACCTTC. The V and J genes are TRBV11-2 and TRBJ1-2; D gene unclear. The CDR3 covers 14 residues. Trimming stripped 2 bases from V and 9 bases from J, with 16 bases between. In germline, CDR1 is SGHAT, CDR2 FQNNGV. Full variable domain (missing parts from reference TRBV11-2 and TRBJ1-2): EAGVAQSPRYKIIEKRQSVAFWCNPISGHATLYWYQQILGQGPKLLIQFQNNGVVDDSQLPKDRFSAERLKGVDSTLKIQPAKLEDSAVYLCASSLITAPLRYTFGSGTRLTVV.